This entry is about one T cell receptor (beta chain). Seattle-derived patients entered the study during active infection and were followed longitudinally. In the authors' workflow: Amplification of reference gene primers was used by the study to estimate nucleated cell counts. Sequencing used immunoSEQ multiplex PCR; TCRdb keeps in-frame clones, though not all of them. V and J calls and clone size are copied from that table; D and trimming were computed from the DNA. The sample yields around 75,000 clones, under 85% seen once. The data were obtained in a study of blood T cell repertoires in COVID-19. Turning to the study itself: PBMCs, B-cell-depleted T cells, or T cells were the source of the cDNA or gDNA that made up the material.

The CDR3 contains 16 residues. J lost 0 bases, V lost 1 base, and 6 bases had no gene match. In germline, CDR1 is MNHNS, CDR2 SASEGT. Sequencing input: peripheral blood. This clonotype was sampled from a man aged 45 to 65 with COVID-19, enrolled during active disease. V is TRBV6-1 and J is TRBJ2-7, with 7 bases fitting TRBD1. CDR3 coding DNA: TGTGCCAGCAGTGAAGGTGGGGACAGCTACTCCTACGAGCAGTACTTC. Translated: CASSEGGDSYSYEQYF.